This TCR beta chain is drawn from a study of shared clonotypes between healthy human individuals. Study-wide results and limits: Represented diversity (both genetic and exposure-history) was limited by the small number of donors. Larger estimated richness was generally recorded for naive subsets relative to memory subsets.

As processed by the authors: Owing to the provision of junction-only sequences devoid of quality scores by immunoSEQ, filtering differed. Generated by immunoSEQ multiplex PCR, the TCRdb table keeps only in-frame clones and is missing some. V and J calls plus clone size are reproduced from that table; the DNA served to infer D and trimming. The sample holds hundreds of thousands of clones, 90% to 96% seen once. V shed 0 bases and J 5 bases; nucleotides not matched to a gene: 3. The germline CDR1 and CDR2 sequences are SEHNR and FQNEAQ (reference sequence). This CDR3 region has 15 residues. Worth noting for this clone: The antigen remains unidentified.

This TCR was recovered from a woman aged 25 to 39 in good health. The sequenced sample consisted of naive CD4+ T cells sorted from blood. Subset of the sample: CD45RA+ positively selected. This sequence joins TRBV7-9 and TRBJ2-2, with 7 bases aligning to TRBD1. CDR3: CASSLADRRTGELFF. CDR3 sequence (DNA): TGTGCCAGCAGCTTAGCGGACAGGAGAACCGGGGAGCTGTTTTTT.